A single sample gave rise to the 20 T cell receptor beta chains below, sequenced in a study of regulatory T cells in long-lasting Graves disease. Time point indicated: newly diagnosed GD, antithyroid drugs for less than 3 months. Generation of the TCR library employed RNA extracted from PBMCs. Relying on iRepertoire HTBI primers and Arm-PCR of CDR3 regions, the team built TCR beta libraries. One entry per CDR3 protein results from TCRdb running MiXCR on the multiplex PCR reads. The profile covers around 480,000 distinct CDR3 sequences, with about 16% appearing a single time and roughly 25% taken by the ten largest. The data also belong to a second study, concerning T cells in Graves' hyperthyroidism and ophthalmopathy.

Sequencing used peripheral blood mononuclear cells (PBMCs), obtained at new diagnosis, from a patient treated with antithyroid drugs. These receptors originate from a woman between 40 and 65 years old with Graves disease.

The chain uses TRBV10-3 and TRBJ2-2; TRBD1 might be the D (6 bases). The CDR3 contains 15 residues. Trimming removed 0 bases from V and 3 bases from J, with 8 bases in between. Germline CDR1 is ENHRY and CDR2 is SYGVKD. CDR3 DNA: TGTGCCATCAGTGAGTCACAGGGAGACACCGGGGAGCTGTTTTTT. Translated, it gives CAISESQGDTGELFF.

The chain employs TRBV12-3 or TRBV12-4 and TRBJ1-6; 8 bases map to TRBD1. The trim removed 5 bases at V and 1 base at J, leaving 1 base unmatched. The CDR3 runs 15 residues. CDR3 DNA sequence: TGTGCCAGCAGTGGACAGGGATCCTATAATTCACCCCTCCACTTT. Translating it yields CASSGQGSYNSPLHF.

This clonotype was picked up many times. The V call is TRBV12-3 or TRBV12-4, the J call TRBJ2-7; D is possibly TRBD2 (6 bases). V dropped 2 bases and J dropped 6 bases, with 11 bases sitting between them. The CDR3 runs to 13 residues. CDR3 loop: CASSLWGELEQYF. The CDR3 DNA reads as TGTGCCAGCAGTTTATGGGGGGAGCTCGAGCAGTACTTC.

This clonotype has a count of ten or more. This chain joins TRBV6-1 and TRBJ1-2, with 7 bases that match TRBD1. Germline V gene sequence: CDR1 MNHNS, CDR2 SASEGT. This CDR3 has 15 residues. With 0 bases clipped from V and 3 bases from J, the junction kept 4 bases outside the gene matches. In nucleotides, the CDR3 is TGTGCCAGCAGTGAAGCGGGAGACAGGGACTATGGCTACACCTTC. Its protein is CASSEAGDRDYGYTF.

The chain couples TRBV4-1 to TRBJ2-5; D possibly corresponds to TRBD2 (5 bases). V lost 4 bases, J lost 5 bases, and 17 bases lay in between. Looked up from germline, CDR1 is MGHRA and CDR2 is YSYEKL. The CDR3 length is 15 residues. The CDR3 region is CASSRQTPSWETQYF. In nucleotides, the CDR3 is TGCGCCAGCAGCCGACAAACGCCTAGCTGGGAGACCCAGTACTTC.

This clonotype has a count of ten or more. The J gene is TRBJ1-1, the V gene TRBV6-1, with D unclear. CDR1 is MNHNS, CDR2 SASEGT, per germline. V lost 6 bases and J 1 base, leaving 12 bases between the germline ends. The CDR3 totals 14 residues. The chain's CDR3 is CASRAPGKNTEAFF. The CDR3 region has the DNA TGTGCCAGCAGGGCCCCCGGGAAGAACACTGAAGCTTTCTTT.

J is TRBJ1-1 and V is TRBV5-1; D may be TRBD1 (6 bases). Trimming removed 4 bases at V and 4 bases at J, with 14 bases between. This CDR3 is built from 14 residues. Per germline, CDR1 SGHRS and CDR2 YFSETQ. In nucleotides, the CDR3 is TGCGCCAGCAGCCTCGACAGGCAGAGCACTGAAGCTTTCTTT. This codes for CASSLDRQSTEAFF.

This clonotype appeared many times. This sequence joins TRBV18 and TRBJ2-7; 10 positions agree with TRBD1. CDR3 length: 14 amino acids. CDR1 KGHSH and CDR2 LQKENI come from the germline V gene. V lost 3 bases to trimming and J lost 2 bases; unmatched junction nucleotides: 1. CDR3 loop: CASSPDRGTYEQYF. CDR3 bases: TGTGCCAGCTCACCGGACAGGGGGACCTACGAGCAGTACTTC.

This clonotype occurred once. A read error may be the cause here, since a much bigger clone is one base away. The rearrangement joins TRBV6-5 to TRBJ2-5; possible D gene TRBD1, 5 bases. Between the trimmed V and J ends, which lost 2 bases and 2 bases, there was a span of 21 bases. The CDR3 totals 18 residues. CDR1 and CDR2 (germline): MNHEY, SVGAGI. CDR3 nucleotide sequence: TGTGCCAGCAGTTACCCTTTCCCGGACACAAGACAACAAGAGACCCAGTACTTC. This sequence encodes CASSYPFPDTRQQETQYF.

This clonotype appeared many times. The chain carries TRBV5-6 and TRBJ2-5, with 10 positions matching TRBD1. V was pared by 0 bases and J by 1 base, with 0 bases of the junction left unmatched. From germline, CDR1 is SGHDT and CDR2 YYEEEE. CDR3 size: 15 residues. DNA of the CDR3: TGTGCCAGCAGCTTGGGGGACAGGGGCCAAGAGACCCAGTACTTC. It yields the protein CASSLGDRGQETQYF.

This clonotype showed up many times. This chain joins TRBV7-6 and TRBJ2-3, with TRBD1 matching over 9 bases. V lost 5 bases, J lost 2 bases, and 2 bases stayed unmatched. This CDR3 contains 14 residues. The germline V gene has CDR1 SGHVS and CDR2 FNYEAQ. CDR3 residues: CASSRDRVTDTQYF. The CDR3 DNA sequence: TGTGCCAGCAGCCGGGACAGGGTCACAGATACGCAGTATTTT.

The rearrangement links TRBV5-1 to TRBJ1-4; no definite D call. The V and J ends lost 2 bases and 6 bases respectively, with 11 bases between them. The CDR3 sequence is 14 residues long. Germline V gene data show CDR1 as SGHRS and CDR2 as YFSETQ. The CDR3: CASSFRRTDEKLFF. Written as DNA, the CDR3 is TGCGCCAGCAGCTTCAGGCGGACCGATGAAAAACTGTTTTTT.

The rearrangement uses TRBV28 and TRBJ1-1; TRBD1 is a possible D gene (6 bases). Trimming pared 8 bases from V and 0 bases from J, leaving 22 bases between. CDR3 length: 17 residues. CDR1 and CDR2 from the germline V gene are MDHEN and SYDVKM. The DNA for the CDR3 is TGTGCCAGCGGACCAGTCAGGACAGCACCCGTGAACACTGAAGCTTTCTTT. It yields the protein CASGPVRTAPVNTEAFF.

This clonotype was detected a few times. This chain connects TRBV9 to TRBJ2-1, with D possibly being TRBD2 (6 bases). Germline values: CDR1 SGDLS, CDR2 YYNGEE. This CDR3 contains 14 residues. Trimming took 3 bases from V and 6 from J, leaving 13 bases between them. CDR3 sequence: CASSARRGSNEQFF. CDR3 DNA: TGTGCCAGCAGCGCGAGGCGGGGTTCCAATGAGCAGTTCTTC. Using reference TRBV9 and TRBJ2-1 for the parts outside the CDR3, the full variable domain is DSGVTQTPKHLITATGQRVTLRCSPRSGDLSVYWYQQSLDQGLQFLIQYYNGEERAKGNILERFSAQQFPDLHSELNLSSLELGDSALYFCASSARRGSNEQFFGPGTRLTVL.

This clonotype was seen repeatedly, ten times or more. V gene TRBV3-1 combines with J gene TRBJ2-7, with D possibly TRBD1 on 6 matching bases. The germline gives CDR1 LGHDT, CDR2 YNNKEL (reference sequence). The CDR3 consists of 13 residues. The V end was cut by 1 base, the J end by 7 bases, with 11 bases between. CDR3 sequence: CASSQVGGREQYF. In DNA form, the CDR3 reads TGTGCCAGCAGCCAAGTAGGGGGACGTGAGCAGTACTTC.

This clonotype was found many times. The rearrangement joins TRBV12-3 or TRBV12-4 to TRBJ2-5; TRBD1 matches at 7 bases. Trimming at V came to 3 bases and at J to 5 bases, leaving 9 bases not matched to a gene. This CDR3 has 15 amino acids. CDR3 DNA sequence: TGTGCCAGCAGTTTTTATTACAGGGGAACGGAGACCCAGTACTTC. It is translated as CASSFYYRGTETQYF.

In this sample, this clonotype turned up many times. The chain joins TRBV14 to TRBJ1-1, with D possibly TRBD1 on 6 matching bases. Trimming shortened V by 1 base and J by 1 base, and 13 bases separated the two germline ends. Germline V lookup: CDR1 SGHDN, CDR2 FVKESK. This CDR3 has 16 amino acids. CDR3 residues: CASSQGRGRGNTEAFF. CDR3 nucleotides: TGTGCCAGCAGCCAAGGAAGGGGGAGAGGGAACACTGAAGCTTTCTTT.

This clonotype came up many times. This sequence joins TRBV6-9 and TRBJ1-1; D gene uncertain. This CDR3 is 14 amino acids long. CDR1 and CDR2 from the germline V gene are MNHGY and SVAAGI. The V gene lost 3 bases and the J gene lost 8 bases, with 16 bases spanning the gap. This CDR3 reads CASSYSEARPEAFF. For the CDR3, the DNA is TGTGCCAGCAGTTACTCCGAGGCTCGTCCGGAAGCTTTCTTT.

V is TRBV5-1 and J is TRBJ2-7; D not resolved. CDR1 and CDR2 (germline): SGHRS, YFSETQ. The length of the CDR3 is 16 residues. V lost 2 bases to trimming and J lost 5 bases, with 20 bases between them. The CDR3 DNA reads TGCGCCAGCAGCTTAGGACCCCTAGGACCGGCAAACGAGCAGTACTTC. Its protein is CASSLGPLGPANEQYF.

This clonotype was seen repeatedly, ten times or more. CDR3: CASSERGGTEAFF. The CDR3 DNA reads TGTGCCAGCAGTGAAAGGGGGGGCACTGAAGCTTTCTTT. V is TRBV2 and J is TRBJ1-1; TRBD1 is a possible D gene (6 bases). The germline CDR1 and CDR2 sequences are SNHLY and FYNNEI. With 2 bases removed from V and 4 bases from J, the gap between germline ends came to 8 bases. CDR3 size: 13 residues.